This entry is about one TCR beta chain. There is no known antigen for this receptor. Base qualities are missing; no much larger clone stands one base away. The receptor library was made with the immunoSEQ multiplex PCR assay. In TCRdb, the immuneACCESS table is reduced to in-frame sequences with V and J assigned. These tables do not hold every clone; where another copy was compared, an unresolved V gene accounts for under half, and the others remain unexplained. The sample table contains about 660,000 clones; only one count was recorded for roughly 90% of them. Together, the top ten hold about 0.01% of the sample. This sample was included in a study of shared T cell receptors in the human thymus (dated by TCRdb to about 2021). Some background on the complete study: The study examined how self-reactive, shared T-cell receptor alpha chains are generated in the human thymus.

The CDR3 spans 16 residues, from the cysteine through the phenylalanine. Left in the record is the CDR3 DNA by itself, 48 bases read in frame from the first base. V is cut back by 0 bases and J by 4 bases, with 5 bases in the junction unmatched. Per the germline V gene, MNHEY is the CDR1 and SVGAGI is the CDR2. The sample also formed part of further work on human thymus T cells. As the second paper documents: Immunologically healthy infants undergoing open corrective cardiac surgery for congenital heart defects in Finland were used as donors. The thymus tissue came from surgical resects taken out during corrective cardiac surgery. V and J gene segment usage appeared biased in both thymic and peripheral blood repertoires. Highly overlapping thymic TCR repertoires among unrelated individuals were reported in the related research. TCR alpha and beta repertoires from roughly eight infant thymus samples and four related peripheral blood samples were characterized in the study. Donor ages ranged from roughly 7 to 244 days, and the cohort comprised six or seven male and a couple of female infants. After being mechanically released from the tissue, thymocytes were kept at -70 degrees C in pellets of about 9-32 million cells. A QIAsymphony instrument was used to extract genomic DNA from the frozen cell pellets. TCRB and TCRAD loci were amplified from a standardized quantity of quality-controlled genomic DNA using the immunoSEQ multiplex PCR assay. The amplicons covered the V(D)J region and were long enough to include the CDR3 and to identify the V and J genes. Amplicon sequencing was performed on an Illumina platform through the commercial immunoSEQ service. Primer bias and sequencing errors were corrected as previously described, and TCRAD and TCRB were defined on the basis of the IMGT database. The repertoires were analysed using immunoSEQ Analyzer 3.0 and VDJTools for basic statistics, V/J segment usage, diversity estimates, rarefaction and pairwise overlap. To estimate diversity, the Chao1, ChaoE, Efron-Thisted, Shannon and inverse Simpson indices were applied, and diversity was also estimated on datasets down-sampled to the smallest sample. Repertoire overlap was determined by strict matching of CDR3 nucleotide sequence, V gene and J gene, and Jaccard-based multidimensional scaling clustering was applied. On average, thymus samples yielded 650,000 to 1,000,000 unique TCRB clonotypes, whereas blood samples yielded 65,000 to 100,000.

The sequenced sample was thymocytes. The V and J genes are TRBV6-5 and TRBJ2-7, with 11 bases in between that match TRBD1. The origin of this receptor is a boy under two years old with a congenital heart defect. Donor details come from another sample of the same person, matched by shared clones. Here the CDR3 is given as CASSYSKGQGAYEQYF. The bases read TGTGCCAGCAGTTACTCGAAAGGACAGGGGGCGTACGAGCAGTACTTC.